The clone carrying this TCR beta chain was counted a few times. Its antigen is not known. This sample was taken from a study of T cell repertoires in cytomegalovirus infection. Study-wide background: Recently described HLA-C-restricted plus well-studied HLA-B-restricted CMV epitopes were used. In public TCR beta signatures, there were indications of both CMV infection and matching HLA type.

Using its own MiXCR run on the reads, TCRdb lists one record per CDR3 protein. The sample lists about a million distinct CDR3 sequences; roughly 31% were seen once. This CDR3 comprises 14 residues. V dropped 10 bases and J dropped 4; count of bases not matched to a gene: 11. Looked up from germline, CDR1 is LNHDA and CDR2 is SQIVND (reference sequence). The study, taken as a whole, reports: Cumulative frequency (of public TCR beta family members) identified carriers of CMV plus the relevant HLA. It was HLA-C-restricted CMV-specific TCR beta clonotypes that dominated the response ex vivo.

Sequenced material: cultured CD8+ T cells from PBMCs, taken from culture after CMV antigen stimulation. The receptor's source is a human donor in good health (CMV status not recorded). Some clones in this sample may be carry-over from other donors' samples. The chain couples TRBV19 to TRBJ1-1; 8 nucleotides align to TRBD1. The CDR3 DNA reads as TGTGCCACCCGGGAGGGCAGGGGGCTCACTGAAGCTTTCTTT. It translates to CATREGRGLTEAFF.